This T cell receptor (beta chain) was retrieved from a study of blood T cell repertoires in COVID-19. Participants were aged roughly 18 to 100 years from more than 20 US areas. This clone was recorded at least ten times. The method was immunoSEQ multiplex PCR; TCRdb's version includes in-frame clones alone and lacks a portion of them. The data contain approximately 250,000 clones, about 91% of them singletons. CDR1 is LGHDT and CDR2 is YNNKEL in the germline V gene (reference sequence). The J segment lost 4 bases and the V segment lost 4 bases, leaving 10 bases of the junction unmatched. The CDR3 totals 16 residues.

Sequenced input: PBMCs or T cells enriched from blood (not recorded which). The clonotype was recovered from a woman aged 40-49 years with acute COVID-19. The V call is TRBV3-1 (or the pseudogene TRBV3-2), the J call TRBJ2-7; 10 nucleotides line up with TRBD1. CDR3 sequence reads: CASSPTMGQGFYEQYV. In nucleotides, the CDR3 is TGTGCCAGCAGCCCAACGATGGGACAGGGGTTTTACGAGCAGTACGTC.